A single sample is the source of the 26 T cell receptor beta chains below, sequenced in a study of beta chain features in type 1 diabetes. Findings and caveats of the study: When Type 1 diabetes patients were examined, their TCRB CDR3s proved moderately but significantly shorter in all four CD4+ subsets.

These receptors have no known antigen. Expressed TCRB transcripts got sequenced, as all isolated RNA was reverse transcribed. Method: immunoSEQ multiplex PCR; TCRdb's copy keeps in-frame clones and lacks some. The profile shows hundreds of thousands of clones, roughly 12% of them singletons. Sequencing was performed on naive CD4+ T cells from blood. Receptor source: a man aged 18 to 29 with type 1 diabetes.

The chain joins TRBV2 to TRBJ1-4; TRBD1 matches 9 bases. V lost 7 bases and J lost 7; bases outside the gene matches: 7. CDR1 and CDR2 from the germline V gene are SNHLY and FYNNEI. CDR3 length equals 14 residues. CDR3 nucleotides: TGTGCCAGCAAGTCAGGGACAGGGCCTGAAAAACTGTTTTTT. Amino acid sequence: CASKSGTGPEKLFF.

This chain uses TRBV4-1 with TRBJ2-6; D uncertain. The CDR3 is 15 amino acids. Germline-derived CDR1 and CDR2 are MGHRA and YSYEKL. Trimming shortened V by 1 base and J by 3 bases, and 7 bases separated the two germline ends. The CDR3 region has the DNA TGCGCCAGCAGCCAAGCGCCAGGTGGGGCCAACGTCCTGACTTTC. It translates to CASSQAPGGANVLTF.

The chain is built from TRBV18 and TRBJ2-4; D call uncertain. Trimming cost V 1 base and J 8 bases, with 6 bases left between them. Germline assignment: CDR1 KGHSH and CDR2 LQKENI. The CDR3 loop spans 12 amino acids. The DNA of the CDR3 is TGTGCCAGCTCACCACAGGATGACATTCAGTACTTC. Protein: CASSPQDDIQYF.

This clone was seen a few times. The J gene is TRBJ1-5, the V gene TRBV6-5; the match to TRBD1 covers 7 bases. Trimming at V came to 5 bases and at J to 4 bases, leaving 8 bases not matched to a gene. Germline-derived CDR1 and CDR2 are MNHEY and SVGAGI. This CDR3 is 15 amino acids long. This chain's CDR3 is CASSRRQGDNQPQHF. The DNA of the CDR3 is TGTGCCAGCAGTAGGAGGCAGGGGGATAATCAGCCCCAGCATTTT.

In regard to this clone: At one end the junction does not follow the germline gene, possibly because of a read error. In the same sample, other DNA sequences code for this CDR3. DNA of the CDR3: TGTGCTATCAGCCCAACAGGGGGACAAGAGACCCAGTACTTC. Translating it yields CAISPTGGQETQYF. The chain combines TRBV10-3 with TRBJ2-5, with 8 nucleotides matching TRBD1. The germline CDR1 and CDR2 sequences are ENHRY and SYGVKD. The CDR3 totals 14 residues.

This clone has more than one count but fewer than ten. The V gene is TRBV5-1, the J gene TRBJ2-1, with 10 bases fitting TRBD1. V was clipped by 5 bases and J by 7 bases; unmatched bases: 9. Germline V gene data show CDR1 as SGHRS and CDR2 as YFSETQ. The CDR3 runs 15 residues. The chain's CDR3 is CASSFRTGGRNEQFF. Written as DNA, the CDR3 is TGCGCCAGCAGTTTCCGGACAGGGGGTCGGAATGAGCAGTTCTTC.

Concerning this clone: Other DNA sequences in this specimen translate into the identical CDR3. The chain couples TRBV19 to TRBJ2-1; D remains ambiguous. V was clipped by 6 bases and J by 0 bases, with 6 bases between them. CDR3 size: 13 residues. Germline V gene lookup returns CDR1 LNHDA and CDR2 SQIVND (reference sequence). CDR3 nucleotides: TGTGCCAGTAGCCCGGGCTCCTACAATGAGCAGTTCTTC. This translates into CASSPGSYNEQFF. The full variable domain, in which reference TRBV19 and TRBJ2-1 provide the parts outside the CDR3, is DGGITQSPKYLFRKEGQNVTLSCEQNLNHDAMYWYRQDPGQGLRLIYYSQIVNDFQKGDIAEGYSVSREKKESFPLTVTSAQKNPTAFYLCASSPGSYNEQFFGPGTRLTVL.

This clone has a handful of counts. The chain combines TRBV7-6 with TRBJ1-4; a possible D gene is TRBD1 (5 bases). CDR1 is SGHVS, CDR2 FNYEAQ, per germline. This CDR3 region has 16 residues. V lost 1 base, J lost 6 bases, and 15 bases lay in between. The CDR3 sequence is CASSLGARGAHEKLFF. CDR3 DNA sequence: TGTGCCAGCAGCTTAGGCGCCCGGGGCGCACATGAAAAACTGTTTTTT. The variable domain in full, with the rest retrieved from reference TRBV7-6 and TRBJ1-4, is GAGVSQSPRYKVTKRGQDVALRCDPISGHVSLYWYRQALGQGPEFLTYFNYEAQQDKSGLPNDRFSAERPEGSISTLTIQRTEQRDSAMYRCASSLGARGAHEKLFFGSGTQLSVL.

This clone occurred a few times. CDR3 amino acids: CASSPRGASTEAFF. The CDR3, as DNA: TGTGCCAGCTCACCACGGGGGGCTTCAACTGAAGCTTTCTTT. The chain carries TRBV18 and TRBJ1-1, with D possibly matching TRBD1 (6 bases). The CDR3 runs 14 residues. Deletions cut 1 base from V and 5 bases from J, with 11 bases between. From germline, CDR1 is KGHSH and CDR2 LQKENI.

This chain's CDR3 is CASSRQATNEKLFF. CDR3 coding DNA: TGTGCCAGCAGTCGACAGGCAACTAATGAAAAACTGTTTTTT. This chain joins TRBV28 and TRBJ1-4; tentative D call: TRBD1 (6 bases). This CDR3 has 14 residues. CDR1 is MDHEN and CDR2 is SYDVKM in the germline V gene. V was clipped by 5 bases and J by 0 bases, with 7 bases between them.

There are a few counts of this clone. The chain recombines TRBV19 with TRBJ1-2; 11 positions match TRBD1. The CDR3 loop spans 14 amino acids. V lost 5 bases, J lost 2 bases, and 1 base stayed unmatched. CDR1 and CDR2 (germline): LNHDA, SQIVND (reference sequence). CDR3 sequence: CASSGTGGNYGYTF. Here the CDR3 DNA reads TGTGCCAGTAGTGGGACAGGGGGAAACTATGGCTACACCTTC.

This clone was seen a handful of times. This chain links TRBV6-1 with TRBJ1-1, with 8 bases identical to TRBD1. The V and J ends lost 3 bases and 3 bases, in that order; junction bases with no gene match: 6. The CDR3 runs 15 residues. In germline, CDR1 is MNHNS, CDR2 SASEGT. The CDR3 reads CASSEQGAWDTEAFF. The CDR3 DNA is TGTGCCAGCAGTGAGCAGGGGGCATGGGACACTGAAGCTTTCTTT.

V usage is TRBV2 and J usage is TRBJ2-5; D unclear. The V gene lost 4 bases and the J gene lost 5 bases, with 11 bases spanning the gap. Germline CDR1 SNHLY, CDR2 FYNNEI. CDR3 length equals 13 residues. DNA of the CDR3: TGTGCCAGCAGTGTAGACGGCCAGGAGACCCAGTACTTC. Translation gives CASSVDGQETQYF.

Note on this clone: Other DNA sequences within the sample encode an identical CDR3. This sequence joins TRBV18 and TRBJ2-3, with D maybe TRBD2 (6 bases). The V end was cut by 2 bases, the J end by 5 bases, with 8 bases between. The CDR3 has 13 amino acids. Germline assignment: CDR1 KGHSH and CDR2 LQKENI. The CDR3 nucleotides are TGTGCCAGCTCACCAGGAGCGGGAGATACGCAGTATTTT. Translation: CASSPGAGDTQYF.

This clone has only a few counts. This chain links TRBV6-5 with TRBJ2-7; the D gene is possibly TRBD2 (5 bases). V shed 6 bases and J shed 4 bases, with 10 bases lying between them. This CDR3 has 12 residues. Germline CDR1 MNHEY, CDR2 SVGAGI. CDR3 loop: CASSSGEYEQYF. The CDR3 DNA is TGTGCCAGCAGCTCTGGGGAGTACGAGCAGTACTTC.

The gene calls are TRBV7-9 and TRBJ1-4; D uncertain. Trimming shortened V by 5 bases and J by 6 bases, and 7 bases separated the two germline ends. The CDR3 extends over 12 amino acids. Germline V CDR1 and CDR2: SEHNR, FQNEAQ (reference sequence). This CDR3 is CASSPSYEKLFF. CDR3 DNA sequence: TGTGCCAGCAGCCCGAGCTATGAAAAACTGTTTTTT.

The chain couples TRBV18 to TRBJ2-1, with TRBD1 matching over 11 bases. The CDR3 has 15 residues. Germline V gene lookup returns CDR1 KGHSH and CDR2 LQKENI. With 3 bases clipped from V and 6 bases from J, the junction kept 4 bases outside the gene matches. The CDR3 sequence is CASSPQGTGGNEQFF. CDR3 bases: TGTGCCAGCTCACCGCAAGGGACAGGGGGCAATGAGCAGTTCTTC.

This clone was detected only a few times. The chain couples TRBV10-2 to TRBJ1-2; D unclear. This CDR3 is 12 amino acids long. From germline, CDR1 is WSHSY and CDR2 SAAADI. V lost 8 bases and J lost 0, with 7 bases in between. CDR3 sequence (DNA): TGCGCCAGCTCCCCTGCTAACTATGGCTACACCTTC. Its translation is CASSPANYGYTF.

In its sample, this clone was seen a few times. The chain combines TRBV10-1 with TRBJ2-5; unclear D gene. Germline V gene lookup returns CDR1 WNHNN and CDR2 SYGVQD (reference sequence). This CDR3 has 13 amino acids. V lost 5 bases to trimming and J lost 1 base, with 8 bases between them. CDR3: CASSPGGQETQYF. The CDR3, as DNA: TGCGCCAGCAGTCCGGGCGGCCAAGAGACCCAGTACTTC.

The chain recombines TRBV5-4 with TRBJ2-1; TRBD1 aligns across 8 bases. In germline, CDR1 is SGHNT, CDR2 YYREEE (reference sequence). This CDR3 has 16 amino acids. The ends lost 2 bases at V and 4 bases at J; junction bases unmatched: 8. CDR3: CASSFGTDRAYNEQFF. Here the CDR3 DNA reads TGTGCCAGCAGCTTTGGGACGGACAGGGCATACAATGAGCAGTTCTTC. Supplemented by reference TRBV5-4 and TRBJ2-1, the full variable domain reads ETGVTQSPTHLIKTRGQQVTLRCSSQSGHNTVSWYQQALGQGPQFIFQYYREEENGRGNFPPRFSGLQFPNYSSELNVNALELDDSALYLCASSFGTDRAYNEQFFGPGTRLTVL.

The chain carries TRBV6-5 and TRBJ1-1; D gene ambiguous. Germline-derived CDR1 and CDR2 are MNHEY and SVGAGI. This CDR3 comprises 14 residues. Deletions cut 6 bases from V and 7 bases from J, with 18 bases between. CDR3 sequence: CASSLKSGIDEAFF. The CDR3 nucleotides read TGTGCCAGCAGCCTCAAGTCGGGTATAGATGAAGCTTTCTTT.

The genes are TRBV6-5 and TRBJ2-3, with a possible D match to TRBD1 (6 bases). Trimming took off 6 bases at V and 0 bases at J, with 13 bases between the two ends. The CDR3 consists of 15 residues. Germline CDR1 is MNHEY and CDR2 is SVGAGI. The CDR3 DNA reads TGTGCCAGCAGGACACCCAGGGGAAGCACAGATACGCAGTATTTT. Protein product: CASRTPRGSTDTQYF.

The rearrangement links TRBV11-2 to TRBJ1-1; D not certain. V lost 0 bases to trimming and J lost 4 bases, with 6 bases between them. Germline CDR1 is SGHAT and CDR2 is FQNNGV. The length of the CDR3 is 13 residues. CDR3 region: CASSLEYGTEAFF. The CDR3 DNA reads as TGTGCCAGCAGCTTAGAATACGGCACTGAAGCTTTCTTT.

This chain joins TRBV27 and TRBJ1-1; maybe TRBD1 (5 bases). CDR1 MNHEY and CDR2 SMNVEV come from the germline V gene (reference sequence). CDR3 length: 12 residues. The V end lost 4 bases, the J end lost 8 bases, and 11 bases lay between the germline ends. The CDR3 DNA follows: TGTGCCAGCAGTTCCGGCAGGGCCGAAGCTTTCTTT. It encodes CASSSGRAEAFF.

As regards this clone: The same CDR3 is also encoded by other DNA sequences in this sample. The chain uses TRBV18 and TRBJ2-5; no firm D call. The CDR3 spans 12 residues. Germline CDR1 and CDR2: KGHSH and LQKENI. Between the trimmed V and J ends, which lost 3 bases and 2 bases, there was a span of 4 bases. The CDR3 nucleotides read TGTGCCAGCTCACCGGGACAAGAGACCCAGTACTTC. This translates into CASSPGQETQYF. Combining the CDR3 with reference TRBV18 and TRBJ2-5 gives the whole variable domain NAGVMQNPRHLVRRRGQEARLRCSPMKGHSHVYWYRQLPEEGLKFMVYLQKENIIDESGMPKERFSAEFPKEGPSILRIQQVVRGDSAAYFCASSPGQETQYFGPGTRLLVL.

In this sample, this clone turned up a few times. This chain connects TRBV11-2 to TRBJ1-2; 7 bases line up with TRBD1. CDR3 length: 15 residues. The V gene's germline CDR1 is SGHAT and CDR2 FQNNGV. The J segment lost 1 base and the V segment lost 4 bases, leaving 6 bases of the junction unmatched. The CDR3 nucleotides read TGTGCCAGCAGCTCGACAGGGACTTTTAACTATGGCTACACCTTC. Amino acid sequence: CASSSTGTFNYGYTF.